These T cell receptor beta chains were read from a single sample in a study of blood T cell repertoires in COVID-19. The table came from immunoSEQ multiplex PCR; TCRdb's copy has only in-frame clones and leaves some out. The table includes around 150,000 clones, approximately 82% detected once. Sequencing was carried out using peripheral blood. Receptor source: a woman in her fifties or sixties in a cohort sampled during active or convalescent COVID-19. Each CDR3 is given with its conserved first and last residue. The D gene is left open where the match is weak. Clone size is not always given. Where it is, it says once, few, many or a class for expanded clones.

D gene	clone size	V gene	J gene	CDR3 protein	CDR3 DNA
.	.	TRBV5-1	TRBJ1-2	CASRAQLRTKSSYGYTF	TGCGCCAGCAGAGCGCAGTTGAGGACAAAGTCTTCCTATGGCTACACCTTC
.	few	TRBV5-5	TRBJ1-1	CASSLYRPGTEAFF	TGTGCCAGCAGCTTATACAGGCCTGGGACTGAAGCTTTCTTT
.	many	TRBV6-1	TRBJ2-7	CASSEGEVWQDYEQYF	TGTGCCAGCAGTGAAGGCGAAGTTTGGCAGGACTACGAGCAGTACTTC
.	.	TRBV10-2	TRBJ2-7	CASRTTDRQYF	TGCGCCAGCAGGACGACGGACAGGCAGTACTTC
TRBD1	.	TRBV7-2	TRBJ1-2	CASSLVRDSAEGYTF	TGTGCCAGCAGCTTAGTTAGGGACAGTGCAGAGGGCTACACCTTC
.	.	TRBV14	TRBJ2-3	CASSQGGLITDTQYF	TGTGCCAGCAGCCAAGGCGGGCTTATCACAGATACGCAGTATTTT
TRBD1	.	TRBV10-3	TRBJ2-6	CAISAGTGGTGANVLTF	TGTGCCATCAGCGCCGGGACAGGGGGCACTGGGGCCAACGTCCTGACTTTC
.	.	TRBV4-3	TRBJ1-1	CASSQGWGAENTEAFF	TGCGCCAGCAGCCAAGGATGGGGCGCCGAGAACACTGAAGCTTTCTTT
.	.	TRBV7-9	TRBJ1-2	CASSLSPRTGYRYGYTF	TGTGCCAGCAGCTTATCCCCCCGGACGGGATACCGATATGGCTACACCTTC
TRBD2	.	TRBV5-5	TRBJ2-7	CASSPWLTSGALYEQYF	TGTGCCAGCAGCCCGTGGCTGACTAGCGGGGCGCTCTACGAGCAGTACTTC
TRBD2	.	TRBV4-3	TRBJ2-5	CASSQDGTRGETQYF	TGCGCCAGCAGCCAAGACGGGACTAGAGGGGAGACCCAGTACTTC
.	.	TRBV18	TRBJ1-2	CASSTIQSGLAGTYGYTF	TGTGCCAGCTCAACGATACAATCGGGTCTGGCGGGGACTTATGGCTACACCTTC
TRBD2	.	TRBV6-4	TRBJ2-2	CASSDVAGGNTGELFF	TGTGCCAGCAGTGACGTAGCGGGGGGGAACACCGGGGAGCTGTTTTTT
.	.	TRBV4-2	TRBJ2-1	CASSQEGGTRVREQFF	TGTGCCAGCAGCCAAGAAGGAGGTACAAGGGTCCGCGAGCAGTTCTTC
.	.	TRBV29-1	TRBJ1-2	CSVAGTGGVYTF	TGCAGCGTTGCTGGGACGGGGGGAGTGTACACCTTC
TRBD1	few	TRBV2	TRBJ1-2	CASSSRTGGEGYTF	TGTGCCAGCAGTAGTCGGACAGGGGGAGAAGGCTACACCTTC
.	few	TRBV24-1	TRBJ2-5	CATSDFLETQYF	TGTGCCACCAGTGATTTTCTCGAGACCCAGTACTTC
TRBD1	few	TRBV19	TRBJ1-5	CASSPRQGTDQPQHF	TGTGCCAGTAGCCCCCGACAGGGGACGGATCAGCCCCAGCATTTT
TRBD2	few	TRBV10-3	TRBJ2-3	CAISKKRGADTQYF	TGTGCCATCAGTAAAAAGCGGGGGGCAGATACGCAGTATTTT
TRBD2	.	TRBV7-9	TRBJ2-3	CASRRTSPTDTQYF	TGTGCCAGCAGGAGGACTAGCCCCACAGATACGCAGTATTTT
.	.	TRBV1	TRBJ2-3	CTSSRGGKDTQYF	TGCACCAGCAGCCGAGGGGGCAAAGATACGCAGTATTTT
TRBD2	.	TRBV15	TRBJ2-1	CATSRVKRGSNEQFF	TGTGCCACCAGCAGAGTTAAGCGGGGGAGCAATGAGCAGTTCTTC
.	.	TRBV6-5	TRBJ1-2	CASSPIAASRYGYTF	TGTGCCAGCAGTCCTATCGCGGCCTCGCGATACGGCTACACCTTC
TRBD1	few	TRBV4-1	TRBJ2-1	CASSLLGGEQFF	TGCGCCAGCAGCCTCCTAGGGGGCGAGCAGTTCTTC
TRBD1	.	TRBV30	TRBJ1-5	CAWSDRGHQPQHF	TGTGCCTGGAGTGACAGGGGGCATCAGCCCCAGCATTTT
.	once	TRBV18	TRBJ1-5	CASSQGDNYSNQPQHF	TGTGCCAGCTCCCAAGGGGACAATTATAGCAATCAGCCCCAGCATTTT
.	.	TRBV5-4	TRBJ1-2	CASSLVVSPTNNYGYTF	TGTGCCAGCAGCTTGGTGGTGAGCCCCACCAATAACTATGGCTACACCTTC
TRBD2	.	TRBV18	TRBJ2-3	CASSPRSVSSGGDTQYF	TGTGCCAGCTCACCCCGGAGTGTGTCTAGCGGGGGAGATACGCAGTATTTT